What follows is one TCR beta chain and its context. Its antigen is undetermined. TCRdb's copy holds only in-frame clones and misses some; the assay was immunoSEQ multiplex PCR. The data contain about 21,000 clones, roughly 73% of them seen just once; the ten biggest clones take up 9.7%. The data belong to a study of CD4+ T cells in melanoma. Study-level findings and limits: A reported correlation linked neoantigen-specific CD4+ T cells to CD8+, macrophage and B cell function. Neoantigen-specific CD4+ T cells in melanoma reportedly had diverse differentiation states.

CDR1 and CDR2 (germline): MNHNY, SVGAGI (reference sequence). V was pared by 10 bases and J by 3 bases, with 16 bases between. The CDR3 consists of 13 residues. This chain joins TRBV6-6 and TRBJ2-7, with D possibly being TRBD2 (5 bases). This receptor was identified in a human donor with melanoma. DNA of the CDR3: TGTGCCACTAGCTACCCCGGAGACTACGAGCAGTACTTC. Translation: CATSYPGDYEQYF.